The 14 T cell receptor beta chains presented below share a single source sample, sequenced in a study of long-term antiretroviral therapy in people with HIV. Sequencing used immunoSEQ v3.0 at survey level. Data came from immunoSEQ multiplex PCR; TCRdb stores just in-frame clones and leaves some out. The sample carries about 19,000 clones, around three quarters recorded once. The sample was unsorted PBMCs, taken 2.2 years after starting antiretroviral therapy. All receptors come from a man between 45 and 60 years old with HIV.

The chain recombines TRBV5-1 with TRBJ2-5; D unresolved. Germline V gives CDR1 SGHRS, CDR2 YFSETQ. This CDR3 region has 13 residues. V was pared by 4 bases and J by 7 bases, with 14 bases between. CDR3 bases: TGCGCCAGCAGCCCGGGCCCGGCAGGGACCCAGTACTTC. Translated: CASSPGPAGTQYF.

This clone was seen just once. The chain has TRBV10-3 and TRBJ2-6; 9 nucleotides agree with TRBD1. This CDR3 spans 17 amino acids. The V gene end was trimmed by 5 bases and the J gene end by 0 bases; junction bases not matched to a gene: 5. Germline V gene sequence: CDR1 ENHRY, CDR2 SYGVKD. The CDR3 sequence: CAISTGGASSGANVLTF. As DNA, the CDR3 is TGTGCCATCAGTACAGGGGGCGCTTCCTCTGGGGCCAACGTCCTGACTTTC.

Here the CDR3 reads CASRREAGEQYF. CDR3 DNA: TGTGCCAGCAGACGGGAGGCGGGCGAGCAGTACTTC. The chain combines TRBV28 with TRBJ2-7, with 7 bases lining up with TRBD2. From germline, CDR1 is MDHEN and CDR2 SYDVKM. The CDR3 consists of 12 residues. J was trimmed by 6 bases and V by 6 bases; bases with no gene match: 5.

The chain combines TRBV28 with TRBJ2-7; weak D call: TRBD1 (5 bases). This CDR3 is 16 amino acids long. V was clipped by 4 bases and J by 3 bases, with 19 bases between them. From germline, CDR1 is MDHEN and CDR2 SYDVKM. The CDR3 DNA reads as TGTGCCAGCAGTTCGGTGGCAGGACAAACCTACTACGAGCAGTACTTC. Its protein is CASSSVAGQTYYEQYF.

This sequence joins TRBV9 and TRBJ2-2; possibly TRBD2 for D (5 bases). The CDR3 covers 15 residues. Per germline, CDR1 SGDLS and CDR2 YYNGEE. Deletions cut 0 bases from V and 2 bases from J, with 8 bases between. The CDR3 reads CASSVGGSNTGELFF. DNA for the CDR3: TGTGCCAGCAGCGTAGGAGGGTCCAACACCGGGGAGCTGTTTTTT.

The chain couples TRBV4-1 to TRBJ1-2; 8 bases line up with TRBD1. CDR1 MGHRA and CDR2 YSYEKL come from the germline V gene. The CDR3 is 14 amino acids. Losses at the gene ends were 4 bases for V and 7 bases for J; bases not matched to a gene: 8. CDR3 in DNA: TGCGCCAGCAGCCTCGGACAGGGAGGAGGTGGCTACACCTTC. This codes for CASSLGQGGGGYTF.

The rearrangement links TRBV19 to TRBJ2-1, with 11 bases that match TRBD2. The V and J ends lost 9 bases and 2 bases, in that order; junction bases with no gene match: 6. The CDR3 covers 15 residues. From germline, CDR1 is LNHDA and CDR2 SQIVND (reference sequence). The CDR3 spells CASITSGGTYNEQFF. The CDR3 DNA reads TGTGCCAGCATAACTAGCGGGGGTACCTACAATGAGCAGTTCTTC. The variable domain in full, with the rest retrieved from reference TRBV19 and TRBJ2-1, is DGGITQSPKYLFRKEGQNVTLSCEQNLNHDAMYWYRQDPGQGLRLIYYSQIVNDFQKGDIAEGYSVSREKKESFPLTVTSAQKNPTAFYLCASITSGGTYNEQFFGPGTRLTVL.

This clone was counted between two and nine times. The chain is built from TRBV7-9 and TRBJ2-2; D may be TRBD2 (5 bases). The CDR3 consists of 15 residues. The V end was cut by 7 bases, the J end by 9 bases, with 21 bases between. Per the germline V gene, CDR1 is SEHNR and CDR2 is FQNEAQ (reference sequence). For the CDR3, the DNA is TGTGCCAGCACCGGTCTCGGCCCCCGGGAAAGGGAGCTGTTTTTT. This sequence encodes CASTGLGPRERELFF.

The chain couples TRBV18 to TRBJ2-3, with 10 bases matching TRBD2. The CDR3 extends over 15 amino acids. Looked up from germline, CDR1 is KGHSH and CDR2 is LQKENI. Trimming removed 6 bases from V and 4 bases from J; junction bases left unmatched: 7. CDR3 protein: CASSPAGGLADTQYF. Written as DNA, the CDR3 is TGTGCCAGCTCCCCAGCGGGGGGGCTCGCAGATACGCAGTATTTT.

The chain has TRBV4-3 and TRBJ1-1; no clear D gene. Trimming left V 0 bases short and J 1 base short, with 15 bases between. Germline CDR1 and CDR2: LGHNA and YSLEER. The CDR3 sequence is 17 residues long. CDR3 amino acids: CASSQDRIREGNTEAFF. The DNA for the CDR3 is TGCGCCAGCAGCCAAGATCGTATCCGCGAGGGGAACACTGAAGCTTTCTTT.

The CDR3 loop reads CASSLQGTEAFF. In DNA, the CDR3 is TGTGCCAGCAGCTTACAGGGGACTGAAGCTTTCTTT. The J gene is TRBJ1-1, the V gene TRBV5-6; 7 nucleotides agree with TRBD1. Germline V gives CDR1 SGHDT, CDR2 YYEEEE. V shed 2 bases and J 5 bases; nucleotides not matched to a gene: 0. CDR3 size: 12 residues. The whole variable domain, filled in from reference TRBV5-6 and TRBJ1-1, reads DAGVTQSPTHLIKTRGQQVTLRCSPKSGHDTVSWYQQALGQGPQFIFQYYEEEERQRGNFPDRFSGHQFPNYSSELNVNALLLGDSALYLCASSLQGTEAFFGQGTRLTVV.

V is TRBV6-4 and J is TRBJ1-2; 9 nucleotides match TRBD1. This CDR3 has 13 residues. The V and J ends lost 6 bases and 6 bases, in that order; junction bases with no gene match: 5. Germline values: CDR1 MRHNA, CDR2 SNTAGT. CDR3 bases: TGTGCCAGCAGCCAGGACAGGGGCGATGGCTACACCTTC. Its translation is CASSQDRGDGYTF.

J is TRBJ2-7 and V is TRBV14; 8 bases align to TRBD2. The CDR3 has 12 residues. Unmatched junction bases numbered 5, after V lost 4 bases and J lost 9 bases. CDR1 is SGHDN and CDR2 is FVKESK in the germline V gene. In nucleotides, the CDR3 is TGTGCCAGCAGCCCTACTAGCGGTTGGCAGTACTTC. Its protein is CASSPTSGWQYF.

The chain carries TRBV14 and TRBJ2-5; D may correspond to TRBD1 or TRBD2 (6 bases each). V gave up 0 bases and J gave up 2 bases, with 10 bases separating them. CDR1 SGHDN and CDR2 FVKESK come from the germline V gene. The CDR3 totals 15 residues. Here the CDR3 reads CASSQDWGAQETQYF. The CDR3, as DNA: TGTGCCAGCAGCCAAGATTGGGGGGCGCAAGAGACCCAGTACTTC.